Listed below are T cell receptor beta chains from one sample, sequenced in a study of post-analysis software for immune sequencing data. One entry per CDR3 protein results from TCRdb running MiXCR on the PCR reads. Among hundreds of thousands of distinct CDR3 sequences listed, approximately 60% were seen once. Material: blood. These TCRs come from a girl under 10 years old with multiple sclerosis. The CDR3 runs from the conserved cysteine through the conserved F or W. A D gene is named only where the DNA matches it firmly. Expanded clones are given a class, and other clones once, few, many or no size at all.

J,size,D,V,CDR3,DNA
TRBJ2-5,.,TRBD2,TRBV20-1,CSAPVGTSLQETQYF,TGCAGTGCTCCCGTCGGGACTAGCTTGCAAGAGACCCAGTACTTC
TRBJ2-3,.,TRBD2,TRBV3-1,CASSQGGLAGGADTQYF,TGTGCCAGCAGCCAAGGGGGGCTAGCGGGAGGAGCAGATACGCAGTATTTT
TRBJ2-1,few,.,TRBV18,CASSPTSHPWNEQFF,TGTGCCAGCTCACCAACTAGCCATCCTTGGAATGAGCAGTTCTTC
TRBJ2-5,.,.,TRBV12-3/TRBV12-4,CASSLRRGPPQETQYF,TGTGCCAGCAGTTTGAGGAGGGGACCCCCCCAAGAGACCCAGTACTTC
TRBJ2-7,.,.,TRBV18,CASSRSTSSYEQYF,TGTGCCAGCTCGCGGTCCACGAGCTCCTACGAGCAGTACTTC
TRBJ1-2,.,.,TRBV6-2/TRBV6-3,CASSPGASAYTF,TGTGCCAGCAGCCCGGGGGCCTCTGCCTACACCTTC
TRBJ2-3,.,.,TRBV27,CASSWRPTDTQYF,TGTGCCAGTAGTTGGCGTCCCACAGATACGCAGTATTTT
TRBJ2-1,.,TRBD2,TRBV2,CASVAGGLNEQFF,TGTGCCAGCGTTGCGGGGGGGCTCAATGAGCAGTTCTTC
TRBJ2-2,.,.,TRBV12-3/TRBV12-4,CASSFNEGGGELFF,TGTGCCAGCAGTTTCAATGAAGGAGGCGGGGAGCTGTTTTTT
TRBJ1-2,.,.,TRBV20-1,CSARPGLELLLYGYTF,TGCAGTGCTAGACCCGGACTCGAGCTGTTACTGTATGGCTACACCTTC
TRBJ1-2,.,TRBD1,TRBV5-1,CASSLETGAVNGYTF,TGCGCCAGCAGCTTAGAGACAGGGGCTGTAAATGGCTACACCTTC
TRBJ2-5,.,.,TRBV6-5,CASSYSSNWETQYF,TGTGCCAGCAGTTACTCGTCCAATTGGGAGACCCAGTACTTC
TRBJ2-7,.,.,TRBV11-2,CASSSGLRSYEQYF,TGTGCCAGCAGCTCAGGATTACGTTCCTACGAGCAGTACTTC
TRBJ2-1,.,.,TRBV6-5,CASRGLAQLEQFF,TGTGCCAGCAGAGGGCTGGCTCAACTTGAGCAGTTCTTC
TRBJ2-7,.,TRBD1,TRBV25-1,CASSEPGTVHYEQYF,TGTGCCAGCAGTGAGCCCGGGACAGTACATTACGAGCAGTACTTC
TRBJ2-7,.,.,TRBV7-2,CASSLARVAYEQYF,TGTGCCAGCAGCTTAGCGCGGGTCGCTTACGAGCAGTACTTC
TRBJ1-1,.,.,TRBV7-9,CASSLSTQSAFF,TGTGCCAGCAGCTTAAGCACGCAGTCAGCTTTCTTT
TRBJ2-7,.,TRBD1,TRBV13,CASSAGQVNYEQYF,TGTGCCAGCAGCGCGGGACAGGTAAACTACGAGCAGTACTTC
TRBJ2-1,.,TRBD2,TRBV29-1,CSVVGGEPYNEQFF,TGCAGCGTGGTTGGGGGGGAGCCTTACAATGAGCAGTTCTTC
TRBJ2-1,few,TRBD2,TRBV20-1,CSARVPGRDYNEQFF,TGCAGTGCTAGAGTCCCGGGGAGGGACTACAATGAGCAGTTCTTC
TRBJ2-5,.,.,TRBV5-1,CASSLVTAGETQYF,TGCGCCAGCAGCTTGGTTACAGCGGGAGAGACCCAGTACTTC
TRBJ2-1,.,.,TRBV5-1,CASSLLTTPSGSEQFF,TGCGCCAGCAGCTTGCTGACTACCCCTTCGGGGAGTGAGCAGTTCTTC
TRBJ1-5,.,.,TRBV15,CATSRELDQPQHF,TGTGCCACCAGCAGAGAGCTAGATCAGCCCCAGCATTTT
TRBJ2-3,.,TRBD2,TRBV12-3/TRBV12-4,CASSWTSGGAMEDTQYF,TGTGCCAGCAGTTGGACTAGCGGGGGGGCCATGGAAGATACGCAGTATTTT
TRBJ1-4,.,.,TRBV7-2,CASGALWGVATNEKLFF,TGTGCCAGCGGCGCCCTTTGGGGGGTAGCAACTAATGAAAAACTGTTTTTT
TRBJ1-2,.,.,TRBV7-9,CASSSQGTRGYTF,TGTGCCAGCAGCTCACAGGGAACGAGAGGCTACACCTTC
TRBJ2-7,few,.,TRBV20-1,CSARARTTSHPYEQYF,TGCAGTGCTAGAGCGCGGACTACTTCTCACCCCTACGAGCAGTACTTC
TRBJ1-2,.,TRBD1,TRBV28,CASSFTLGQGRYGYTF,TGTGCCAGCAGTTTTACACTGGGACAGGGGCGGTATGGCTACACCTTC
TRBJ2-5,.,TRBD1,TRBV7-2,CASRPDRLQETQYF,TGTGCCAGCAGACCGGACAGGCTCCAAGAGACCCAGTACTTC
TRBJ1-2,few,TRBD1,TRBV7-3,CASSLMPGQGAGNYGYTF,TGTGCCAGCAGCTTAATGCCGGGACAGGGGGCGGGTAACTATGGCTACACCTTC
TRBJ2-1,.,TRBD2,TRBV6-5,CASSSPRIAGESYNEQFF,TGTGCCAGCAGCTCCCCGAGGATTGCGGGAGAGTCCTACAATGAGCAGTTCTTC
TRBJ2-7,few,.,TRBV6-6,CASRQGSPSYEQYF,TGTGCCAGCAGACAAGGTTCCCCCTCCTACGAGCAGTACTTC
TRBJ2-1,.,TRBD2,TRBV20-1,CSASLKYGRFPNYNEQFF,TGCAGTGCCTCCCTCAAGTACGGGAGGTTTCCGAATTACAATGAGCAGTTCTTC
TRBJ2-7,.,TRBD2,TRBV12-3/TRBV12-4,CASSLERGPYEQYF,TGTGCCAGCAGTTTAGAGCGGGGGCCCTACGAGCAGTACTTC
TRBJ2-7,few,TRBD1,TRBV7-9,CASSLTGDEQYF,TGTGCCAGCAGTCTAACAGGGGACGAGCAGTACTTC
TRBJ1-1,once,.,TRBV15,CATSRDPTGWNTEAFF,TGTGCCACCAGCAGAGATCCAACAGGGTGGAACACTGAAGCTTTCTTT
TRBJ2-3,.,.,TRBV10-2,CASSGTGTRSTDTQYF,TGCGCCAGCAGTGGGACCGGGACTCGGAGCACAGATACGCAGTATTTT
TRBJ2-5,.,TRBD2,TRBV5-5,CASSGSGGAETQYF,TGTGCCAGCAGCGGATCGGGAGGGGCCGAGACCCAGTACTTC
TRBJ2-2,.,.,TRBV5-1,CASSLELAGTGELFF,TGCGCCAGCAGCTTGGAGTTGGCGGGTACCGGGGAGCTGTTTTTT
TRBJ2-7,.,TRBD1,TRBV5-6,CASSFFGTGDYEQYF,TGTGCCAGCAGCTTTTTTGGGACAGGCGACTACGAGCAGTACTTC
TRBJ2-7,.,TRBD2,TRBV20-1,CSAGPLAGGPSHEQYF,TGCAGTGCAGGACCCTTAGCGGGAGGGCCTAGTCACGAGCAGTACTTC
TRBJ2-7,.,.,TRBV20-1,CSATGAEQYF,TGCAGTGCTACAGGGGCCGAGCAGTACTTC
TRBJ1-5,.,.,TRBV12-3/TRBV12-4,CATLDGPNQPQHF,TGTGCCACCCTGGACGGACCTAATCAGCCCCAGCATTTT
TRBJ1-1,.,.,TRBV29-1,CSVGAAGLNTEAFF,TGCAGCGTTGGGGCAGCGGGATTGAACACTGAAGCTTTCTTT
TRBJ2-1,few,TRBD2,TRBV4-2,CASSQARLGTSGSNEQFF,TGTGCCAGCAGCCAGGCCAGATTAGGGACTAGCGGGAGTAATGAGCAGTTCTTC
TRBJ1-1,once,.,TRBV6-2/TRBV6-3,CASSYYGSLNTEAFF,TGTGCCAGCAGTTACTACGGATCTTTGAACACTGAAGCTTTCTTT
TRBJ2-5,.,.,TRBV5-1,CASSLAGQVNKETQYF,TGCGCCAGCAGCTTAGCGGGCCAAGTAAACAAAGAGACCCAGTACTTC
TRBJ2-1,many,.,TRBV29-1,CSVDAGPSYNEQFF,TGCAGCGTTGACGCGGGGCCCTCCTACAATGAGCAGTTCTTC
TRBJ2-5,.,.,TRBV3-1,CASSQDGVETQYF,TGTGCCAGCAGCCAAGACGGGGTAGAGACCCAGTACTTC
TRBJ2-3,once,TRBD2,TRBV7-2,CASSSRGVAQYF,TGTGCCAGCAGCTCTCGGGGGGTTGCGCAGTATTTT
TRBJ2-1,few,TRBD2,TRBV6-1,CASRRMTSGAHNEQFF,TGTGCCAGCAGGAGGATGACTAGCGGGGCACACAATGAGCAGTTCTTC
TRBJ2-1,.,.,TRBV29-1,CSAPGEWGDNEQFF,TGCAGCGCCCCCGGCGAGTGGGGTGACAATGAGCAGTTCTTC
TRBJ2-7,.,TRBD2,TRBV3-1,CASSPGLAGAPRGQYF,TGTGCCAGCAGTCCGGGACTAGCGGGAGCCCCGCGAGGGCAGTACTTC
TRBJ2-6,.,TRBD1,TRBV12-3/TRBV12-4,CASSSQGSGANVLTF,TGTGCCAGCAGTTCACAGGGGTCCGGGGCCAACGTCCTGACTTTC
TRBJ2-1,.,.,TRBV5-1,CASSQGVGGPIHNEQFF,TGCGCCAGCAGCCAGGGTGTCGGGGGGCCTATACACAATGAGCAGTTCTTC
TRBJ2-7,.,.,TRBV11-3,CASSLEQDSYEQYF,TGTGCCAGCAGCTTAGAACAGGATTCCTACGAGCAGTACTTC
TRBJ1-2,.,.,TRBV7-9,CASSIQNSYGYTF,TGTGCCAGCAGCATACAAAACAGCTATGGCTACACCTTC
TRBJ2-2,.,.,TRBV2,CASIDQNTGELFF,TGTGCCAGCATCGACCAGAACACCGGGGAGCTGTTTTTT
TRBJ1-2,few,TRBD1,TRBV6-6,CASSPNLDRGGYTF,TGTGCCAGCAGCCCGAACCTTGACAGGGGAGGCTACACCTTC
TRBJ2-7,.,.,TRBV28,CASNGARAYEQYF,TGTGCCAGCAATGGGGCCAGGGCCTACGAGCAGTACTTC